These 11 T cell receptor beta chains came from one sample sequenced in a study of blood T cell repertoires in COVID-19. Only in-frame clones appear in the TCRdb table, and some are missing; sequencing was by immunoSEQ multiplex PCR. The sample has some 350,000 clones; roughly 90% are singletons. The sample taken for sequencing was PBMCs or T cells enriched from blood (not recorded which). These receptors were taken from a woman younger than 45 who had recovered from COVID-19.

The J gene is TRBJ2-5, the V gene TRBV14; D gene uncertain. Trimming removed 4 bases at V and 4 bases at J, with 25 bases between. The germline CDR1 and CDR2 sequences are SGHDN and FVKESK. CDR3 length equals 18 residues. CDR3 sequence reads: CASSPVSFQPERSETQYF. The CDR3 region has the DNA TGTGCCAGCAGCCCAGTCAGTTTTCAACCCGAGCGTTCAGAGACCCAGTACTTC.

This CDR3 is CSALDYEQYF. DNA for the CDR3: TGCAGTGCCTTAGACTACGAGCAGTACTTC. This chain joins TRBV20-1 and TRBJ2-7; D not certain. The CDR3 loop spans 10 amino acids. Germline values: CDR1 DFQATT, CDR2 SNEGSKA (reference sequence). Trimming cost V 6 bases and J 3 bases, with 6 bases left between them.

J is TRBJ1-2 and V is TRBV5-6, with a weak D call TRBD1 (6 bases). Germline V CDR1 and CDR2: SGHDT, YYEEEE. CDR3 length: 12 residues. V lost 4 bases and J lost 7, with 11 bases in between. CDR3 nucleotides: TGTGCCAGCAGCCAGGACAGTGGTGGCTACACCTTC. This encodes CASSQDSGGYTF.

This chain connects TRBV6-6 to TRBJ1-2; 10 bases agree with TRBD1. The CDR3 contains 16 residues. Trimming took 6 bases from V and 7 from J; bases not matched to a gene: 14. From germline, CDR1 is MNHNY and CDR2 SVGAGI (reference sequence). CDR3 in amino acids: CASRPSSYRTGGGYTF. In DNA, the CDR3 is TGTGCCAGCAGACCTAGTTCCTACCGGACAGGGGGTGGCTACACCTTC.

The rearrangement uses TRBV27 and TRBJ2-1; TRBD2 might be the D (6 bases). Trimming shortened V by 3 bases and J by 9 bases, and 12 bases separated the two germline ends. The germline CDR1 and CDR2 sequences are MNHEY and SMNVEV (reference sequence). The CDR3 consists of 13 residues. CDR3 bases: TGTGCCAGCAGTTTTGGCGGAGGGGTTGAGCAGTTCTTC. Translation gives CASSFGGGVEQFF.

The V gene is TRBV5-1, the J gene TRBJ2-5; TRBD1 agrees at 10 bases. After removal of 2 bases from V and 4 bases from J, the junction contained 14 bases not matched to a gene. Germline values: CDR1 SGHRS, CDR2 YFSETQ. The CDR3 sequence is 18 residues long. CDR3 DNA: TGCGCCAGCAGCTTCTTACCGGGACAGGGGACTGTGACAGAGACCCAGTACTTC. This translates into CASSFLPGQGTVTETQYF.

The V and J genes are TRBV14 and TRBJ1-2, with 8 positions matching TRBD1. Germline-derived CDR1 and CDR2 are SGHDN and FVKESK. The CDR3 extends over 14 amino acids. V trimming: 0 bases; J trimming: 7 bases; junction bases outside the gene matches: 4. The CDR3 sequence is CASSQDRQGAGYTF. The CDR3 DNA is TGTGCCAGCAGCCAAGATCGCCAGGGGGCTGGCTACACCTTC.

The rearrangement links TRBV5-4 to TRBJ2-7; 10 bases match TRBD1. V was clipped by 2 bases and J by 4 bases; unmatched bases: 9. CDR1 is SGHNT and CDR2 is YYREEE in the germline V gene (reference sequence). The CDR3 is 16 residues long. In nucleotides, the CDR3 is TGTGCCAGCAGCTTAGGGGGGACAGGGGTTTTGTACGAGCAGTACTTC. Translating it yields CASSLGGTGVLYEQYF. Drawing the rest from reference TRBV5-4 and TRBJ2-7, the complete variable domain is ETGVTQSPTHLIKTRGQQVTLRCSSQSGHNTVSWYQQALGQGPQFIFQYYREEENGRGNFPPRFSGLQFPNYSSELNVNALELDDSALYLCASSLGGTGVLYEQYFGPGTRLTVT.

V is TRBV5-6 and J is TRBJ1-1; perhaps TRBD1 as D (5 bases). The V end was cut by 2 bases, the J end by 0 bases, with 11 bases between. This CDR3 spans 15 amino acids. Germline V gives CDR1 SGHDT, CDR2 YYEEEE. Here the CDR3 reads CASSFGGGVNTEAFF. In DNA form, the CDR3 reads TGTGCCAGCAGCTTCGGTGGAGGGGTGAACACTGAAGCTTTCTTT.

DNA of the CDR3: TGCGCCAGCAGCTTGGGAAGCCTCGGACAGGGGGGAACAGATACGCAGTATTTT. It specifies CASSLGSLGQGGTDTQYF. This chain links TRBV5-1 with TRBJ2-3; 10 bases agree with TRBD1. In germline, CDR1 is SGHRS, CDR2 YFSETQ. CDR3 size: 18 residues. Unmatched junction bases numbered 10, after V lost 0 bases and J lost 3 bases. Looking up the rest from reference TRBV5-1 and TRBJ2-3 gives the full variable domain: KAGVTQTPRYLIKTRGQQVTLSCSPISGHRSVSWYQQTPGQGLQFLFEYFSETQRNKGNFPGRFSGRQFSNSRSEMNVSTLELGDSALYLCASSLGSLGQGGTDTQYFGPGTRLTVL.

This sequence joins TRBV13 and TRBJ2-1; perhaps TRBD2 as D (6 bases). Trimming took off 3 bases at V and 2 bases at J, with 14 bases between the two ends. CDR3 size: 16 residues. Looked up from germline, CDR1 is PRHDT and CDR2 is FYEKMQ (reference sequence). The CDR3 loop is CASSFGTLPTYNEQFF. DNA for the CDR3: TGTGCCAGCAGCTTCGGGACTCTGCCTACCTACAATGAGCAGTTCTTC.